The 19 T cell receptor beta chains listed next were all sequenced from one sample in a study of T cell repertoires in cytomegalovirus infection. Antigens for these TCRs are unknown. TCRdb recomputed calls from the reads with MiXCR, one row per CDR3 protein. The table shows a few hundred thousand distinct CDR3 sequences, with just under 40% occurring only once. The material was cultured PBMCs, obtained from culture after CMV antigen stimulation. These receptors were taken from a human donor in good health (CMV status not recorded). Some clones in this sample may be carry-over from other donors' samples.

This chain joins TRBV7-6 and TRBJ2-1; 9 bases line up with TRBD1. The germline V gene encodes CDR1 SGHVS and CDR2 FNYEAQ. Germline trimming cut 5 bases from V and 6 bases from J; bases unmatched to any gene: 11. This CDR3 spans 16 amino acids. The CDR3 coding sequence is TGTGCCAGCAGCCCCTCTCGGGACAGGGTAATCAATGAGCAGTTCTTC. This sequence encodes CASSPSRDRVINEQFF.

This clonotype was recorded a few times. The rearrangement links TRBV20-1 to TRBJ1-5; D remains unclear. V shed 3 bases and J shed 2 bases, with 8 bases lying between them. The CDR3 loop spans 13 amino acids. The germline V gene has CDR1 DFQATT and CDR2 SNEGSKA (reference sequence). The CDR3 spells CSARRGGNQPQHF. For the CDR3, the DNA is TGCAGTGCTAGGCGCGGGGGCAATCAGCCCCAGCATTTT.

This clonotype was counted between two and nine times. The CDR3 region has the DNA TGTGCCAGCAGTGAACCGGACGTCTCCGAGCAGTACTTC. Its translation is CASSEPDVSEQYF. This rearrangement joins TRBV6-1 to TRBJ2-7; D is unresolved. CDR1 is MNHNS and CDR2 is SASEGT in the germline V gene. This CDR3 spans 13 amino acids. V shed 2 bases and J shed 6 bases, with 11 bases lying between them.

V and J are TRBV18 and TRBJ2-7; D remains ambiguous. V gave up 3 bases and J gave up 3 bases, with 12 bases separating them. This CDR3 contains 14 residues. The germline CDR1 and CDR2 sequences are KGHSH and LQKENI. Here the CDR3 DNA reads TGTGCCAGCTCACCCATGGTGGGTCACTACGAGCAGTACTTC. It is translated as CASSPMVGHYEQYF. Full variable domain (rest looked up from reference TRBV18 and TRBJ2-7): NAGVMQNPRHLVRRRGQEARLRCSPMKGHSHVYWYRQLPEEGLKFMVYLQKENIIDESGMPKERFSAEFPKEGPSILRIQQVVRGDSAAYFCASSPMVGHYEQYFGPGTRLTVT.

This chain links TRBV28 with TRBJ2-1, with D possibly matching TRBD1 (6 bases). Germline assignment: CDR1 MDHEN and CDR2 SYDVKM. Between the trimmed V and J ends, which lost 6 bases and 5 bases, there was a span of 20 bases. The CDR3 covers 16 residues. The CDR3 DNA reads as TGTGCCAGCAGCCTCACAAGAGGGACATACGACAATGAGCAGTTCTTC. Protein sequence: CASSLTRGTYDNEQFF. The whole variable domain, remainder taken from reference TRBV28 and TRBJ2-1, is DVKVTQSSRYLVKRTGEKVFLECVQDMDHENMFWYRQDPGLGLRLIYFSYDVKMKEKGDIPEGYSVSREKKERFSLILESASTNQTSMYLCASSLTRGTYDNEQFFGPGTRLTVL.

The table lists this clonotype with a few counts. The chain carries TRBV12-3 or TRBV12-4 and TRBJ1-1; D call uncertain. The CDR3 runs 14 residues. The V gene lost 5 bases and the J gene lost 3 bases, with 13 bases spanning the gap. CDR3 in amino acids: CASSPPVGYTEAFF. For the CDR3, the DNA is TGTGCCAGCAGTCCTCCGGTAGGGTACACTGAAGCTTTCTTT.

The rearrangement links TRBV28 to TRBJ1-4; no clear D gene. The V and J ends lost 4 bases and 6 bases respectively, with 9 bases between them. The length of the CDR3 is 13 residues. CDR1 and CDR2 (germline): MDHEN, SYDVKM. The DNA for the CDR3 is TGTGCCAGCAGTTGGAACAGAGATGAAAAACTGTTTTTT. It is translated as CASSWNRDEKLFF.

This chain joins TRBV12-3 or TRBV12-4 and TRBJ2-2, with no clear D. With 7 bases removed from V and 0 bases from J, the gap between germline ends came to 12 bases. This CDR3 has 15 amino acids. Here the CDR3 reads CASTELRANTGELFF. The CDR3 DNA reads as TGTGCCAGCACAGAACTCCGGGCGAACACCGGGGAGCTGTTTTTT.

CDR3 DNA sequence: TGCAGCGTCGCCAGGCGCAACTACAATGAGCAGTTCTTC. Translation: CSVARRNYNEQFF. The chain uses TRBV29-1 and TRBJ2-1; D is uncertain. V lost 6 bases to trimming and J lost 3 bases, with 12 bases between them. Germline V gene lookup returns CDR1 SQVTM and CDR2 ANQGSEA. The CDR3 has 13 residues.

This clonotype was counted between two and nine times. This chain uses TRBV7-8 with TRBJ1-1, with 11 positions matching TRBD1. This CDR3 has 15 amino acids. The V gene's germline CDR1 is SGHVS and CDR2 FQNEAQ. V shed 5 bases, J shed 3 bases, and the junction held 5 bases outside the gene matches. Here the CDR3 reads CASSPRTGGYTEAFF. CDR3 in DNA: TGTGCCAGCAGCCCTAGGACAGGGGGCTACACTGAAGCTTTCTTT.

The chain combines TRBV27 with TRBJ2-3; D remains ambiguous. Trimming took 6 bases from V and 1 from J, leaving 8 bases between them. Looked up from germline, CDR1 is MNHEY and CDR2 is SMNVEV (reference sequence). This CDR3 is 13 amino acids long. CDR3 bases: TGTGCCAGCAGGCTATGGGGCACAGATACGCAGTATTTT. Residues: CASRLWGTDTQYF.

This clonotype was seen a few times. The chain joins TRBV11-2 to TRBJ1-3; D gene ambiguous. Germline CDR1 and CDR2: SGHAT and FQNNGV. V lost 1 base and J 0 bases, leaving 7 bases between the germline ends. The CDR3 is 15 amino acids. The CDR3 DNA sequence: TGTGCCAGCAGCTTAGGAGCGGACTCTGGAAACACCATATATTTT. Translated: CASSLGADSGNTIYF.

The CDR3 region is CASSQSGTLYGYTF. DNA for the CDR3: TGCGCCAGCAGCCAATCCGGGACATTGTATGGCTACACCTTC. This chain links TRBV4-1 with TRBJ1-2, with a tentative D call TRBD1 (6 bases). V lost 2 bases and J lost 5, with 12 bases in between. CDR1 MGHRA and CDR2 YSYEKL come from the germline V gene. This CDR3 region has 14 residues.

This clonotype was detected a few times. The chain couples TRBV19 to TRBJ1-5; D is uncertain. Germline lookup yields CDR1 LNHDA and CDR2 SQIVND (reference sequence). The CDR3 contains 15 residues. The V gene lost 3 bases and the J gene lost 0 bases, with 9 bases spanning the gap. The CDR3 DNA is TGTGCCAGTAGTATTAGCCGGAATAGCAATCAGCCCCAGCATTTT. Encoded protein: CASSISRNSNQPQHF. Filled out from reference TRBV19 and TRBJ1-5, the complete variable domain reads DGGITQSPKYLFRKEGQNVTLSCEQNLNHDAMYWYRQDPGQGLRLIYYSQIVNDFQKGDIAEGYSVSREKKESFPLTVTSAQKNPTAFYLCASSISRNSNQPQHFGDGTRLSIL.

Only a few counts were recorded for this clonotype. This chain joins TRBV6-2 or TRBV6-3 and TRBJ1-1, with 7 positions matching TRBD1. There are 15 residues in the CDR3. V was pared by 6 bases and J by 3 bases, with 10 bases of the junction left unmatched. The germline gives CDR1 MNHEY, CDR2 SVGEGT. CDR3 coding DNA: TGTGCCAGCAGCCCCATCGACAGGGCCTACACTGAAGCTTTCTTT. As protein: CASSPIDRAYTEAFF.

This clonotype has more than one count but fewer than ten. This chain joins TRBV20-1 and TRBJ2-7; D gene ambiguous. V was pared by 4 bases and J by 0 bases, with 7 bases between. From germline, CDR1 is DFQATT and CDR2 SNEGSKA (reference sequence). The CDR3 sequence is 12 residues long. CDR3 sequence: CSAISSSYEQYF. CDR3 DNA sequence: TGCAGTGCTATCTCGAGCTCCTACGAGCAGTACTTC.

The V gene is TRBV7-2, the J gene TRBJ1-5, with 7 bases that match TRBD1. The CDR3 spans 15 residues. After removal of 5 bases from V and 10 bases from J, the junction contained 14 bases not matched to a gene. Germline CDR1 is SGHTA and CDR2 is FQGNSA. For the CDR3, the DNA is TGTGCCAGCAGCCCCCTTGACAGGGTATACGGACCCCAGCATTTT. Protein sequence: CASSPLDRVYGPQHF.

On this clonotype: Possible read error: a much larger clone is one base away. CDR3 in amino acids: CASRSARRTTYEQYF. CDR3 in DNA: TGTGCCAGCAGATCGGCCAGGCGGACGACTTACGAGCAGTACTTC. The rearrangement uses TRBV7-8 and TRBJ2-7; D call uncertain. Germline CDR1 reads SGHVS; CDR2 reads FQNEAQ. The CDR3 contains 15 residues. Trimming removed 6 bases from V and 4 bases from J, with 19 bases in between.

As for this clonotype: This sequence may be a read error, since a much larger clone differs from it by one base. CDR3 residues: CASSPEAYNEQFF. DNA for the CDR3: TGTGCCAGCAGCCCGGAGGCCTACAATGAGCAGTTCTTC. J is TRBJ2-1 and V is TRBV2; D might be TRBD2 (5 bases). The CDR3 length is 13 residues. V was trimmed by 6 bases and J by 2 bases, leaving 8 bases between them. Germline V CDR1 and CDR2: SNHLY, FYNNEI.